Below, 14 T cell receptor beta chains from the same sample are listed, as sequenced in a study of vaccination effects on CD4 cells after COVID-19. Libraries were prepared by immunoSEQ multiplex PCR; TCRdb keeps only in-frame clonotypes and omits some of them. The sample has just under 75,000 clones; about 70% are singletons. Before sequencing took place, the ViraFEST assay used viral peptide pools to expand antigen-specific CD4+ T cells. Isolation of CD4+ T cells took place after nine to ten days of culture. Nucleocapsid antibodies stayed negative before and after vaccination, showing no earlier SARS-CoV-2 infection. These receptors lack a known antigen. This material consisted of CD4+ T cells from PBMCs cultured with HCoV-NL63 spike peptides, taken before COVID-19 vaccination. All receptors derive from a human donor who received a COVID-19 vaccine.

This clone was recorded only once. The V gene is TRBV3-1 (or the pseudogene TRBV3-2), the J gene TRBJ1-2; the match to TRBD1 covers 8 bases. The germline V gene encodes CDR1 LGHDT and CDR2 YNNKEL (reference sequence). V was pared by 1 base and J by 5 bases, with 3 bases of the junction left unmatched. The CDR3 spans 14 residues. CDR3 loop: CASSQVQGGYGYTF. The CDR3 DNA follows: TGTGCCAGCAGCCAAGTACAGGGGGGATATGGCTACACCTTC.

The rearrangement joins TRBV2 to TRBJ1-1, with 9 bases that match TRBD1. Per the germline V gene, CDR1 is SNHLY and CDR2 is FYNNEI. The length of the CDR3 is 14 residues. Unmatched junction bases numbered 9, after V lost 9 bases and J lost 4 bases. The CDR3 nucleotides read TGTGCCAGTTTGTTCGGGACAGGGTTCACTGAAGCTTTCTTT. It translates to CASLFGTGFTEAFF.

The table lists this clone with a few counts. V gene TRBV27 combines with J gene TRBJ1-6, with D maybe TRBD1 (5 bases). This CDR3 comprises 14 residues. The V gene lost 6 bases and the J gene lost 2 bases, with 8 bases spanning the gap. Germline assignment: CDR1 MNHEY and CDR2 SMNVEV (reference sequence). The CDR3 DNA reads as TGTGCCAGCAGCCCGGGGCCCTATAATTCACCCCTCCACTTT. Protein: CASSPGPYNSPLHF.

V gene TRBV18 combines with J gene TRBJ1-1; a weak D match, TRBD1 (6 bases). The CDR3 is 15 amino acids. Trimming stripped 3 bases from V and 3 bases from J, with 14 bases between. The germline V gene encodes CDR1 KGHSH and CDR2 LQKENI. CDR3 nucleotide sequence: TGTGCCAGCTCACCCTTCGGACAGAGAGACACTGAAGCTTTCTTT. Its protein product is CASSPFGQRDTEAFF.

V usage is TRBV15 and J usage is TRBJ1-1; 11 positions agree with TRBD1. J was trimmed by 3 bases and V by 5 bases; bases with no gene match: 8. The CDR3 spans 16 residues. The germline V gene has CDR1 LNHNV and CDR2 YYDKDF (reference sequence). The DNA for the CDR3 is TGTGCCACCAGCCCCCGGGACAGGGGGTTCTACACTGAAGCTTTCTTT. As protein: CATSPRDRGFYTEAFF.

This chain connects TRBV2 to TRBJ1-1, with D maybe TRBD1 (6 bases). The CDR3 spans 16 residues. V was trimmed by 0 bases and J by 5 bases, leaving 16 bases between them. Germline V lookup: CDR1 SNHLY, CDR2 FYNNEI. CDR3 in DNA: TGTGCCAGCAGTGAAGCAACGGGGGCTGGGGAGACTGAAGCTTTCTTT. Its translation: CASSEATGAGETEAFF.

CDR3 DNA sequence: TGTGCCAGCAGCTCAACCCGACGGGCGGTAGCCAAAAACATTCAGTACTTC. As protein: CASSSTRRAVAKNIQYF. This chain uses TRBV7-8 with TRBJ2-4; D ambiguous. The CDR3 covers 17 residues. V lost 4 bases to trimming and J lost 0 bases, with 16 bases between them. The germline V gene encodes CDR1 SGHVS and CDR2 FQNEAQ.

The chain recombines TRBV5-1 with TRBJ2-5; 8 bases match TRBD1. Germline trimming cut 4 bases from V and 5 bases from J; bases unmatched to any gene: 4. The germline V gene encodes CDR1 SGHRS and CDR2 YFSETQ. The CDR3 sequence is 13 residues long. The CDR3 coding sequence is TGCGCCAGCAGCAGTCAGGGGGCCGAGACCCAGTACTTC. Translation: CASSSQGAETQYF.

The CDR3: CASSPEGTEAFF. The CDR3 DNA reads TGTGCCAGCTCACCAGAGGGGACTGAAGCTTTCTTT. The chain recombines TRBV18 with TRBJ1-1, with D perhaps matching TRBD1 (5 bases). Germline loops: CDR1 KGHSH, CDR2 LQKENI. V lost 2 bases and J lost 5, with 6 bases in between. The CDR3 is 12 amino acids.

The V call is TRBV5-1, the J call TRBJ2-3; 10 positions agree with TRBD1. The germline V gene encodes CDR1 SGHRS and CDR2 YFSETQ. V lost 4 bases and J lost 2; bases outside the gene matches: 4. The CDR3 is 15 amino acids. This CDR3 reads CASSADRGDTDTQYF. DNA of the CDR3: TGCGCCAGCAGCGCGGACAGGGGGGACACAGATACGCAGTATTTT.

The table lists this clone with a count of one. The CDR3 coding sequence is TGCGCCAGCAGCAGTGGGTCCCCCGGGGAGCTGTTTTTT. It codes for CASSSGSPGELFF. The chain links TRBV5-1 to TRBJ2-2; no firm D call. The V end lost 4 bases, the J end lost 6 bases, and 10 bases lay between the germline ends. CDR1 SGHRS and CDR2 YFSETQ come from the germline V gene. The CDR3 runs to 13 residues.

The chain couples TRBV15 to TRBJ2-5; 13 bases line up with TRBD2. V trimming: 3 bases; J trimming: 2 bases; junction bases outside the gene matches: 3. Germline V gene sequence: CDR1 LNHNV, CDR2 YYDKDF (reference sequence). The CDR3 consists of 16 residues. The DNA for the CDR3 is TGTGCCACCAGCAGGGAACTAGCGGGGGGGCAAGAGACCCAGTACTTC. It yields the protein CATSRELAGGQETQYF.

J is TRBJ1-2 and V is TRBV30, with unresolved D. The V end was cut by 3 bases, the J end by 7 bases, with 15 bases between. Germline V gene data show CDR1 as GTSNPN and CDR2 as SVGIG (reference sequence). The CDR3 totals 13 residues. As DNA, the CDR3 is TGTGCCTGGAGCACCCCTAGTTTGGGTGGCTACACCTTC. It yields the protein CAWSTPSLGGYTF.

The V gene is TRBV6-5, the J gene TRBJ2-1; no clear D gene. Germline CDR1 and CDR2: MNHEY and SVGAGI. The CDR3 sequence is 12 residues long. Trimming removed 6 bases at V and 8 bases at J, with 11 bases between. DNA of the CDR3: TGTGCCAGCAGGAACCAAATTGATGAGCAGTTCTTC. Translation: CASRNQIDEQFF.